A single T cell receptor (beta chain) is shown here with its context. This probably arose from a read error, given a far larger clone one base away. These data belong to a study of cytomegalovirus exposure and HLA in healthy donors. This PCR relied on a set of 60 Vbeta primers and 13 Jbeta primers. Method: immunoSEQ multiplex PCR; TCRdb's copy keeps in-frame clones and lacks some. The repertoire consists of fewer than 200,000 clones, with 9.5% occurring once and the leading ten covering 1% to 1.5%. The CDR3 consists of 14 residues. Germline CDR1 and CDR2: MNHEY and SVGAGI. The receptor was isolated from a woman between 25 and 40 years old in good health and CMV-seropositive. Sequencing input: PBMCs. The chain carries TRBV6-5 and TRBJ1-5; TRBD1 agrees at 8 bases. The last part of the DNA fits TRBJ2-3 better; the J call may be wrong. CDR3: CASSEDRVFQPQYF. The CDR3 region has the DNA TGTGCCAGCAGTGAGGACAGGGTGTTTCAGCCCCAGTATTTT.